The clone carrying this TCR beta chain showed up many times. The antigen remains undetermined. It was RNA transcripts that yielded the amplified TCR beta CDR3 regions. The TCR CDR3 first-round RT-PCR relied on the HTBI primer set. TCRdb reanalysed the multiplex PCR reads using MiXCR and keeps one entry per CDR3 protein. Of fewer than 750,000 distinct CDR3 sequences detected, under 15% appear once; the ten largest clones hold 3.5% to 4.5%. This entry is derived from a study of T cells in Graves' hyperthyroidism and ophthalmopathy. Regarding the study as a whole: Model predictions of ophthalmopathy came a median roughly 6.7 months before onset. Stable hyperthyroidism was separated from ophthalmopathy by a model based on 13 V-J features.

Diagnostic decisions used clinical symptoms, serum thyroxine and TRAb, thyroid ultrasound and orbital computed tomography. More than 8 ml fresh peripheral blood yielded the PBMCs. Trimming cost V 3 bases and J 7 bases, with 15 bases left between them. This CDR3 region has 14 residues. Germline V gives CDR1 MGHDK, CDR2 SYGVNS. V is TRBV25-1 and J is TRBJ1-2; D might be TRBD1 (6 bases). Input material: blood. The sequence was obtained from a woman between 35 and 50 years old with Graves' ophthalmopathy. CDR3 coding DNA: TGTGCCAGCAGTGAGGACAGCCCCTACACTGGCTACACCTTC. Amino acids: CASSEDSPYTGYTF.